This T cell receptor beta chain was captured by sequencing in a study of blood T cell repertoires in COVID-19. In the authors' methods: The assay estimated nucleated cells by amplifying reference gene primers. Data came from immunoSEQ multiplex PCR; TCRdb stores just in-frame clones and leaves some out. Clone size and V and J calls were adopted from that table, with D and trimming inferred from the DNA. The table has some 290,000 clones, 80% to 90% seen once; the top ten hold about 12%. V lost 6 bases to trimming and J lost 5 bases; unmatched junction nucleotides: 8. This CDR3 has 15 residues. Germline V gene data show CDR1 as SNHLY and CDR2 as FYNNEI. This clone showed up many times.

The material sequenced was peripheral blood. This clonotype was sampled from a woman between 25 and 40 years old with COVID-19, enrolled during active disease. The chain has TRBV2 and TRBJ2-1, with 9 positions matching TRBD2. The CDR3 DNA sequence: TGTGCCAGCAGGGCTGGGACTAGCCGCCACAATGAGCAGTTCTTC. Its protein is CASRAGTSRHNEQFF. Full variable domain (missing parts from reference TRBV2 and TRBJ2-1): EPEVTQTPSHQVTQMGQEVILRCVPISNHLYFYWYRQILGQKVEFLVSFYNNEISEKSEIFDDQFSVERPDGSNFTLKIRSTKLEDSAMYFCASRAGTSRHNEQFFGPGTRLTVL.